This T cell receptor beta chain emerged from a study of T cell repertoires in cytomegalovirus infection. About the research overall: Alongside well-studied HLA-B-restricted CMV epitopes, recently identified HLA-C-restricted CMV epitopes were also used. Evidence of both CMV infection and a matching HLA type came from public TCR beta signatures.

Worth noting for this clonotype: The antigen is unknown.

General study results and limits: Predominance within the ex vivo response was attributable to HLA-C-restricted CMV-specific TCR beta clonotypes.

TCRdb redid the calling of the reads with MiXCR, one entry per CDR3 protein. Altogether about 220,000 distinct CDR3 sequences are present, about 39% being singletons, with the ten largest covering approximately 60%. Specimen: CD8+ T cells from cultured PBMCs, collected from culture after CMV antigen stimulation. The sequence was collected from a human donor in good health (CMV status not recorded). Some clones in this sample may be carry-over from other donors' samples.

CDR3 DNA sequence: TGTGCCAGCAGTTTAGGGGGGCCGTATGGCTACACCTTC. It codes for CASSLGGPYGYTF. This chain joins TRBV27 and TRBJ1-2; possible D gene TRBD1, 6 bases. V was clipped by 2 bases and J by 5 bases, with 9 bases between them. Germline-derived CDR1 and CDR2 are MNHEY and SMNVEV (reference sequence). CDR3 length: 13 residues.